The rows below give T cell receptor beta chains drawn from one sample of a study of T-cell reconstitution after alpha-beta-depleted transplantation in children. TCRdb reprocessed the PCR reads via MiXCR and lists one record per CDR3 protein. The repertoire includes approximately 800,000 distinct CDR3 sequences, about 15% of them detected once, and roughly 5% sits in the top ten. The sequenced sample was PBMCs, mostly from graft donor cells, obtained 360 days after TCRalphabeta/CD19-depleted stem cell transplant. The receptors stem from a male patient younger than 18 who had a stem cell transplant for acute lymphoblastic leukemia, so the T cells may come from the graft donor. The CDR3 runs from the conserved cysteine through the conserved F or W. D genes are given only for firm matches. Clone size is shown for a subset of rows, as once, few, many or a class of expanded clone.

>14|TRBJ1-2|TRBV2|TRBD1|NA
CASNWDRVNYGYTF
TGTGCCAGCAATTGGGACAGGGTAAACTATGGCTACACCTTC
>16|TRBJ2-5|TRBV5-1|NA|NA
CASSLEGGSFQETQYF
TGCGCCAGCAGCTTGGAAGGGGGATCGTTCCAAGAGACCCAGTACTTC
>15|TRBJ1-1|TRBV12-3/TRBV12-4|NA|few
CASSFGAEMNTEAFF
TGTGCCAGCAGTTTCGGGGCGGAGATGAACACTGAAGCTTTCTTT
>13|TRBJ1-1|TRBV27|NA|many
CASSTLGNTEAFF
TGTGCCAGCAGTACCCTGGGGAACACTGAAGCTTTCTTT
>18|TRBJ2-2|TRBV2|NA|NA
CASRATSIRRKMPGELFF
TGTGCCAGCAGGGCTACTAGCATTCGTCGGAAAATGCCCGGGGAGCTGTTTTTT
>16|TRBJ2-2|TRBV27|NA|NA
CASSLGIVGYTGELFF
TGTGCCAGCAGTTTAGGGATAGTGGGTTACACCGGGGAGCTGTTTTTT
>16|TRBJ1-1|TRBV6-5|NA|few
CASSYSKPEMNTEAFF
TGTGCCAGCAGTTACTCGAAACCGGAGATGAACACTGAAGCTTTCTTT
>16|TRBJ2-4|TRBV28|NA|few
CASSFGQGGSKNIQYF
TGTGCCAGCAGTTTCGGCCAGGGAGGTTCCAAAAACATTCAGTACTTC
>15|TRBJ2-5|TRBV4-1|TRBD2|many
CASSQVLAGGETQYF
TGCGCCAGCAGCCAAGTACTAGCGGGAGGAGAGACCCAGTACTTC
>15|TRBJ2-7|TRBV5-1|TRBD2|NA
CASSPLTSGTYEQYF
TGCGCCAGCAGCCCATTGACTAGCGGGACCTACGAGCAGTACTTC
>11|TRBJ2-2|TRBV29-1|NA|few
CSVRASGELFF
TGCAGCGTTCGGGCGTCCGGGGAGCTGTTTTTT
>21|TRBJ1-2|TRBV7-9|TRBD1|NA
CASSLDSRWGGQALANYGYTF
TGTGCCAGCAGCTTAGACTCCCGTTGGGGGGGACAGGCCCTAGCTAACTATGGCTACACCTTC
>15|TRBJ2-5|TRBV4-2|NA|NA
CASSQEPGLKETQYF
TGTGCCAGCAGCCAAGAGCCCGGACTCAAGGAGACCCAGTACTTC
>15|TRBJ2-1|TRBV25-1|TRBD1|NA
CASSAFRGSYNEQFF
TGTGCCAGCAGTGCCTTCAGGGGGTCCTACAATGAGCAGTTCTTC
>12|TRBJ1-2|TRBV7-9|NA|few
CASSLGGHGYTF
TGTGCCAGCAGCTTAGGAGGGCATGGCTACACCTTC
>14|TRBJ1-2|TRBV12-3/TRBV12-4|NA|NA
CASSFGTGNYGYTF
TGTGCCAGCAGTTTCGGTACAGGAAACTATGGCTACACCTTC
>19|TRBJ1-5|TRBV11-1|TRBD1|NA
CASSLALFTTGGSNQPQHF
TGTGCCAGCAGCTTAGCGCTTTTTACGACAGGGGGTAGCAATCAGCCCCAGCATTTT
>13|TRBJ2-3|TRBV2|NA|NA
CASMRSHTDTQYF
TGTGCCAGCATGAGATCCCACACAGATACGCAGTATTTT
>13|TRBJ1-2|TRBV10-3|NA|few
CAISVQGGYGYTF
TGTGCCATCAGTGTACAGGGAGGGTATGGCTACACCTTC
>15|TRBJ2-2|TRBV10-1|NA|many
CASSVRPGSTGELFF
TGCGCCAGCAGTGTCCGCCCCGGGAGCACCGGGGAGCTGTTTTTT
>16|TRBJ2-1|TRBV5-1|TRBD2|many
CASSLTPGLADNEQFF
TGCGCCAGCAGCCTAACCCCGGGACTAGCTGACAATGAGCAGTTCTTC
>15|TRBJ2-7|TRBV12-3/TRBV12-4|NA|few
CASSSRLLGSYEQYF
TGTGCCAGCAGCTCCCGACTCCTCGGCTCCTACGAGCAGTACTTC
>15|TRBJ2-7|TRBV6-1|TRBD2|few
CASIPGGGASYEQYF
TGTGCCAGCATTCCCGGGGGGGGGGCGTCCTACGAGCAGTACTTC
>16|TRBJ1-6|TRBV5-1|TRBD1|NA
CASSSWTGGTNSPLHF
TGCGCCAGCAGCTCGTGGACAGGGGGCACGAATTCACCCCTCCACTTT
>13|TRBJ1-2|TRBV20-1|NA|NA
CSASDKDPYGYTF
TGCAGTGCCTCAGACAAGGACCCGTATGGCTACACCTTC
>15|TRBJ2-1|TRBV19|NA|NA
CASSIPQGSYNEQFF
TGTGCCAGTAGTATCCCACAGGGCTCCTACAATGAGCAGTTCTTC
>14|TRBJ2-1|TRBV7-9|NA|NA
CASSWASAYNEQFF
TGTGCCAGCAGCTGGGCTAGCGCTTACAATGAGCAGTTCTTC